The subject of this entry is one T cell receptor (beta chain). Its antigen is unidentified. This record belongs to a study of early T cells in non-severe SARS-CoV-2 infection. Study at large: The authors sequenced bulk RNA from unsorted whole blood, leaving chains unpaired.

Attached unique molecular identifiers marked individual cDNA molecules. TCRdb independently ran MiXCR on the 5' RACE reads; one entry per CDR3 protein. The sample contains tens of thousands of distinct CDR3 sequences, approximately 9% of which appear only once. Findings of the study overall: Matching results from VDJdb favored anti-spike CD8 responses, leaving private and CD4 specificities undetected.

Trimming stripped 2 bases from V and 2 bases from J, with 4 bases between. The CDR3 length is 12 residues. Germline-derived CDR1 and CDR2 are SGHTA and FQGNSA. This clonotype was obtained from an adult who was a healthcare worker with PCR-confirmed SARS-CoV-2 infection or an uninfected control (not recorded which). The J gene is TRBJ2-7, the V gene TRBV7-2; no reliable D call. Specimen: whole blood, collected at baseline. The CDR3 is CASSLMAYEQYF. In nucleotides, the CDR3 is TGTGCCAGCAGCTTAATGGCCTACGAGCAGTACTTC.